This T cell receptor beta chain was obtained from a study of CD8 T cells in Susac syndrome (dated by TCRdb to 2018 to 2020). In terms of the full investigation: Repertoire sequencing was used to test whether CD8+ T cell activation and differentiation in Susac syndrome was antigen driven. What the work shows at the level of the full study, not this receptor alone: The number of individuals in the TCR sequencing and HLA analysis was recognized as being relatively small.

High-throughput TCR beta sequencing profiled peripheral blood CD8+ and CD4+ T cells from healthy donors, Susac syndrome patients and multiple sclerosis patients. Treatment-naive patients with stable or active relapsing-remitting disease fulfilling revised McDonald criteria were used as multiple sclerosis controls. CD8+ TEMRA cells were enriched by FACS, while bulk CD8+ and CD4+ T cells were purified by magnetic negative isolation. Blood was collected in EDTA tubes and processed within 24 hours, with PBMCs isolated through density gradient centrifugation. PBMCs intended for TCR sequencing were cryopreserved in liquid nitrogen and were subsequently thawed in a 37 degrees C water bath. The sorted or isolated CD4+, CD8+ and CD8+ TEMRA cells had a purity of 90% or higher. Points on this clonotype: What this receptor recognizes is not known. No base-level quality is on record; no much larger clone is a single base apart.

RNA was extracted using the RNeasy kit, and about 0.5 to 1 ug of the RNA was reverse transcribed with random hexamers. The immunoSEQ multiplex PCR assay, covering 54 Vbeta and 13 Jbeta segments, was used to amplify TCR beta CDR3 regions. PCR amplification bias was corrected using a synthetic template baseline for primer optimization and computational correction. Per the original workflow: Only productive sequences were kept, with reads annotated to V, D and J genes according to IMGT and analyzed in immunoSEQ Analyzer. Clonality was computed as one minus Shannon entropy normalized by log2 of the number of productive unique sequences. For each patient and control, public and private clones were evaluated among the 100 most prevalent clones. Clones were defined as Susac-specific when absent from the healthy and MS cohorts, from roughly 1,100 published viral clones and from other ImmuneACCESS disease sequences. Using fastp at Q25 and MiXCR, TCRdb reprocessed the public reads and kept productive beta chains. All rows with the same CDR3 protein become a single entry with the most common DNA and genes. The V and J calls come from TCRdb's annotation, not from the publication. In this sample the table shows hundreds of thousands of distinct CDR3 sequences, 93% of which occur a single time. The ten largest clones capture around 0.072% of the sample.

V is cut back by 4 bases and J by 4 bases, with 8 bases in the junction unmatched. The CDR3, from cysteine to phenylalanine, totals 14 residues. Of the read, only the CDR3 DNA is kept; its 42 bases are in frame from base 1. CDR1 GTSNPN and CDR2 SVGIG are derived from the germline V gene (reference sequence). The sequence links TRBV30 to TRBJ2-7; 9 middle bases align to TRBD1. The sequence was obtained from a human donor with multiple sclerosis. Specimen: CD4+ T cells from PBMCs. At the DNA level, the sequence is TGTGCCTGGAATTGGGGACAGGGCGGGTACGAGCAGTACTTC. Translated, it gives CAWNWGQGGYEQYF.